Below, 21 T cell receptor beta chains from the same sample are listed, as sequenced in a study of blood T cell repertoires in COVID-19. Profiled with immunoSEQ multiplex PCR; TCRdb holds only in-frame clones, not every one. The table has about 480,000 clones, 70% to 90% seen once. Sequencing was carried out using PBMCs or T cells enriched from blood (not recorded which). Source of these receptors: a woman aged 55-69 years who had recovered from COVID-19.

The chain recombines TRBV9 with TRBJ1-1, with TRBD1 as a possible D gene (5 bases). The V end lost 3 bases, the J end lost 3 bases, and 9 bases lay between the germline ends. Germline V CDR1 and CDR2: SGDLS, YYNGEE. This CDR3 spans 13 amino acids. As DNA, the CDR3 is TGTGCCAGCAGCGGGACCAGGGACACTGAAGCTTTCTTT. The encoded protein is CASSGTRDTEAFF.

There are a few counts of this clone. This chain links TRBV3-1 (or the pseudogene TRBV3-2) with TRBJ1-1; 7 bases fit TRBD1. Germline V lookup: CDR1 LGHDT, CDR2 YNNKEL (reference sequence). Trimming cost V 3 bases and J 2 bases; bases outside gene matches: 3. The CDR3 has 14 amino acids. CDR3 nucleotide sequence: TGTGCCAGCAGCCATTACAGGGGTAACACTGAAGCTTTCTTT. It yields the protein CASSHYRGNTEAFF.

The chain employs TRBV19 and TRBJ2-1; 9 bases are a match to TRBD2. Trimming took 2 bases from V and 9 from J; bases not matched to a gene: 17. Germline V gene sequence: CDR1 LNHDA, CDR2 SQIVND (reference sequence). This CDR3 is 18 amino acids long. The CDR3 loop is CASSINQRGASLISEQFF. As DNA, the CDR3 is TGTGCCAGTAGTATAAACCAGCGGGGGGCCAGTCTGATAAGTGAGCAGTTCTTC.

The rearrangement joins TRBV2 to TRBJ2-2; D gene uncertain. Germline V gene sequence: CDR1 SNHLY, CDR2 FYNNEI. The V end lost 6 bases, the J end lost 5 bases, and 10 bases lay between the germline ends. CDR3 size: 13 residues. The CDR3 DNA is TGTGCCAGCAGGTTCGGGTGGACCGGGGAGCTGTTTTTT. Translating it yields CASRFGWTGELFF. The full variable domain, in which reference TRBV2 and TRBJ2-2 provide the parts outside the CDR3, is EPEVTQTPSHQVTQMGQEVILRCVPISNHLYFYWYRQILGQKVEFLVSFYNNEISEKSEIFDDQFSVERPDGSNFTLKIRSTKLEDSAMYFCASRFGWTGELFFGEGSRLTVL.

J is TRBJ1-3 and V is TRBV14, with unresolved D. This CDR3 has 18 residues. Trimming took off 1 base at V and 0 bases at J, with 16 bases between the two ends. Germline assignment: CDR1 SGHDN and CDR2 FVKESK. The CDR3 sequence: CASSQASGFARSGNTIYF. CDR3 coding DNA: TGTGCCAGCAGCCAAGCATCAGGTTTCGCCCGCTCTGGAAACACCATATATTTT.

This clone was detected only a few times. The CDR3 DNA is TGTGCCAGCAGCCTAACCGGACAGGGCCTACATTCACCCCTCCACTTT. Translated: CASSLTGQGLHSPLHF. The rearrangement uses TRBV3-1 (or the pseudogene TRBV3-2) and TRBJ1-6; 8 nucleotides match TRBD1. CDR3 length equals 16 residues. Germline V CDR1 and CDR2: LGHDT, YNNKEL (reference sequence). With 4 bases clipped from V and 8 bases from J, the junction kept 10 bases outside the gene matches.

The chain employs TRBV9 and TRBJ2-1, with 8 nucleotides matching TRBD2. CDR1 is SGDLS, CDR2 YYNGEE, per germline. The CDR3 length is 17 residues. V was pared by 4 bases and J by 5 bases, with 14 bases of the junction left unmatched. The CDR3 DNA is TGTGCCAGCAGCTACGGGAGCGGGGGCCCCGAAGACAATGAGCAGTTCTTC. Amino acid sequence: CASSYGSGGPEDNEQFF.

The table lists this clone with a count of one. The J gene is TRBJ1-3, the V gene TRBV15; possibly TRBD1 for D (5 bases). V lost 0 bases to trimming and J lost 0 bases, with 12 bases between them. The length of the CDR3 is 17 residues. Germline V gene lookup returns CDR1 LNHNV and CDR2 YYDKDF (reference sequence). In nucleotides, the CDR3 is TGTGCCACCAGCAGAGATCTGGGGGGGATCTCTGGAAACACCATATATTTT. Its protein product is CATSRDLGGISGNTIYF. The variable domain in full, with the rest retrieved from reference TRBV15 and TRBJ1-3, is DAMVIQNPRYQVTQFGKPVTLSCSQTLNHNVMYWYQQKSSQAPKLLFHYYDKDFNNEADTPDNFQSRRPNTSFCFLDIRSPGLGDTAMYLCATSRDLGGISGNTIYFGEGSWLTVV.

This clone appeared a few times. The genes are TRBV12-3 or TRBV12-4 and TRBJ1-6, with a weak D call TRBD1 (5 bases). The length of the CDR3 is 13 residues. Trimming removed 2 bases at V and 8 bases at J, with 7 bases between. The CDR3 region is CASSLLGDSPLHF. The DNA of the CDR3 is TGTGCCAGCAGTTTATTAGGGGATTCACCCCTCCACTTT.

This clone was detected only once. The chain links TRBV6-1 to TRBJ1-5, with 9 bases aligning to TRBD1. CDR3 length: 15 amino acids. The V and J ends lost 3 bases and 7 bases, in that order; junction bases with no gene match: 7. In germline, CDR1 is MNHNS, CDR2 SASEGT. The chain's CDR3 is CASSENRGQGQPQHF. The CDR3, as DNA: TGTGCCAGCAGTGAGAACAGGGGGCAGGGGCAGCCCCAGCATTTT.

With respect to this clone: Other DNA sequences in this sample translate to the same CDR3. The genes are TRBV25-1 and TRBJ1-6; D not resolved. In germline, CDR1 is MGHDK, CDR2 SYGVNS. V lost 3 bases and J 10 bases, leaving 13 bases between the germline ends. The CDR3 consists of 14 residues. The CDR3 coding sequence is TGTGCCAGCAGTGAGCGGGGTAGAGGGTCACCCCTCCACTTT. Its protein is CASSERGRGSPLHF.

In DNA, the CDR3 is TGTGCCAGTAGTCATGGGGCAGCTAACTATGGCTACACCTTC. It yields the protein CASSHGAANYGYTF. This chain links TRBV19 with TRBJ1-2, with D possibly matching TRBD1 (5 bases). CDR3 size: 14 residues. The V gene lost 5 bases and the J gene lost 0 bases, with 10 bases spanning the gap. Germline V gene lookup returns CDR1 LNHDA and CDR2 SQIVND (reference sequence).

Concerning this clone: The sample carries other DNA sequences with the same CDR3. The V gene is TRBV29-1, the J gene TRBJ2-7; TRBD2 matches at 7 bases. The CDR3 spans 13 residues. V lost 3 bases, J lost 4 bases, and 6 bases stayed unmatched. The germline V gene encodes CDR1 SQVTM and CDR2 ANQGSEA. DNA for the CDR3: TGCAGCGTTGAGGGCCAGGGAGGGTACGAGCAGTACTTC. This translates into CSVEGQGGYEQYF.

V and J are TRBV4-1 and TRBJ2-1; 7 bases are a match to TRBD2. CDR1 and CDR2 (germline): MGHRA, YSYEKL. V trimming: 1 base; J trimming: 7 bases; junction bases outside the gene matches: 10. CDR3 length: 16 residues. The CDR3 region is CASSQGPSRGENEQFF. CDR3 nucleotide sequence: TGCGCCAGCAGCCAAGGCCCCTCTCGGGGGGAGAATGAGCAGTTCTTC.

This chain connects TRBV7-2 to TRBJ1-1; 9 bases line up with TRBD1. J lost 7 bases, V lost 6 bases, and 12 bases had no gene match. Germline CDR1 SGHTA, CDR2 FQGNSA. The CDR3 consists of 15 residues. The CDR3 sequence: CASSWGVGTGHEAFF. For the CDR3, the DNA is TGTGCCAGCAGTTGGGGGGTAGGGACAGGGCATGAAGCTTTCTTT.

The chain recombines TRBV7-2 with TRBJ2-3; possibly TRBD2 for D (7 bases). The CDR3 loop spans 15 amino acids. Germline V lookup: CDR1 SGHTA, CDR2 FQGNSA. The V gene lost 10 bases and the J gene lost 2 bases, with 19 bases spanning the gap. The CDR3 loop is CATTGRGAITDTQYF. The CDR3 DNA follows: TGTGCCACAACAGGGAGGGGGGCCATCACAGATACGCAGTATTTT.

CDR3 sequence reads: CASSLEQGWREQFF. CDR3 coding DNA: TGTGCCAGCAGCTTGGAGCAGGGTTGGCGTGAGCAGTTCTTC. This chain links TRBV5-4 with TRBJ2-1; weak D call: TRBD1 (5 bases). Trimming cost V 0 bases and J 9 bases, with 13 bases left between them. CDR1 is SGHNT and CDR2 is YYREEE in the germline V gene (reference sequence). The CDR3 contains 14 residues.

This chain connects TRBV27 to TRBJ2-2; maybe TRBD1 (5 bases). Germline CDR1 and CDR2: MNHEY and SMNVEV (reference sequence). V lost 5 bases, J lost 0 bases, and 19 bases lay in between. This CDR3 is 18 amino acids long. In DNA form, the CDR3 reads TGTGCCAGCAGTCGATTCATCGGACAAACCCCGAACACCGGGGAGCTGTTTTTT. It is translated as CASSRFIGQTPNTGELFF.

This clone was counted between two and nine times. This sequence joins TRBV5-1 and TRBJ1-6, with TRBD1 matching 9 bases. The V gene end was trimmed by 5 bases and the J gene end by 6 bases; junction bases not matched to a gene: 6. The germline gives CDR1 SGHRS, CDR2 YFSETQ. CDR3 length: 15 residues. CDR3 protein: CASSLGTGSNSPLHF. For the CDR3, the DNA is TGCGCCAGCAGTTTAGGGACAGGGAGTAATTCACCCCTCCACTTT.

This chain uses TRBV11-3 with TRBJ1-2, with 7 nucleotides matching TRBD1. CDR1 is SGHNT, CDR2 YENEEA, per germline. There are 17 residues in the CDR3. V was clipped by 2 bases and J by 4 bases; unmatched bases: 13. The CDR3 DNA reads TGTGCCAGCAGCTTAAACTCCGGGACAGACGTCCCCTATGGCTACACCTTC. It encodes CASSLNSGTDVPYGYTF.

This clone was detected once. This chain joins TRBV18 and TRBJ2-1, with TRBD1 matching 10 bases. The germline V gene encodes CDR1 KGHSH and CDR2 LQKENI. This CDR3 comprises 15 residues. V lost 6 bases to trimming and J lost 7 bases; unmatched junction nucleotides: 9. CDR3 nucleotide sequence: TGTGCCAGCTCGCCGGGACAGGGGATACAGAATGAGCAGTTCTTC. It specifies CASSPGQGIQNEQFF.